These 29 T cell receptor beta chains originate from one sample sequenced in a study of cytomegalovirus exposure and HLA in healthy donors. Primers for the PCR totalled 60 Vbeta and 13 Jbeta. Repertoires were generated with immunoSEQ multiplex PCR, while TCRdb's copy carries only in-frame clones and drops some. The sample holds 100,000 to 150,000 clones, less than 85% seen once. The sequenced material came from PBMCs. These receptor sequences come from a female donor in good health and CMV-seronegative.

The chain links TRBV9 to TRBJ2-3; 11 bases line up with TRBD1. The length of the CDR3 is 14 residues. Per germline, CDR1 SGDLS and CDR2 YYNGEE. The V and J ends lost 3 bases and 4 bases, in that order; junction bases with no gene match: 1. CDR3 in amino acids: CASSAGQGADTQYF. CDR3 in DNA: TGTGCCAGCAGCGCGGGACAGGGGGCAGATACGCAGTATTTT.

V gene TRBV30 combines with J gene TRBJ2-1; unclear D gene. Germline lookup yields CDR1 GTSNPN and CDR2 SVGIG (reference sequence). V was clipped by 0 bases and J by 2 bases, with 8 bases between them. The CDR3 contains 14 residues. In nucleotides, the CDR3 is TGTGCCTGGAGTGTACTCACTACCTACAATGAGCAGTTCTTC. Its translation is CAWSVLTTYNEQFF.

The CDR3 DNA sequence: TGTGCCAGCTTGACAGGGCTGAACACTGAAGCTTTCTTT. Its protein product is CASLTGLNTEAFF. The V gene is TRBV28, the J gene TRBJ1-1; 7 bases agree with TRBD1. After removal of 8 bases from V and 0 bases from J, the junction contained 3 bases not matched to a gene. The CDR3 consists of 13 residues. Looked up from germline, CDR1 is MDHEN and CDR2 is SYDVKM. The whole variable domain, filled in from reference TRBV28 and TRBJ1-1, reads DVKVTQSSRYLVKRTGEKVFLECVQDMDHENMFWYRQDPGLGLRLIYFSYDVKMKEKGDIPEGYSVSREKKERFSLILESASTNQTSMYLCASLTGLNTEAFFGQGTRLTVV.

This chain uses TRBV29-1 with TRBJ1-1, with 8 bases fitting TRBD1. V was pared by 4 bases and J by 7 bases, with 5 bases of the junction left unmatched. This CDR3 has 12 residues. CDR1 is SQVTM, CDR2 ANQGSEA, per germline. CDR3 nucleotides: TGCAGCGTTGGCAGGGGGCAGGGTGAAGCTTTCTTT. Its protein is CSVGRGQGEAFF.

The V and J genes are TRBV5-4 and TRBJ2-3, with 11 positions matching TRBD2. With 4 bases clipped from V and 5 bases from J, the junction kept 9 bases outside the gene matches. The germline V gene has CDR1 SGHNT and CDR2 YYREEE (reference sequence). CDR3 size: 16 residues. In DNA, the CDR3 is TGTGCCAGCAGCCACCGACTAGCGGGAAGGGTAGATACGCAGTATTTT. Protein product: CASSHRLAGRVDTQYF.

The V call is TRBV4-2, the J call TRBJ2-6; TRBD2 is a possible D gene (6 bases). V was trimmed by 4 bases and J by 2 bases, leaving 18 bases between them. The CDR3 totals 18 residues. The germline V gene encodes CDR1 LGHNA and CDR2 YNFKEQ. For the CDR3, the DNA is TGTGCCAGCAGCCCACACATAGCCGGGGGTACTGGGGCCAACGTCCTGACTTTC. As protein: CASSPHIAGGTGANVLTF.

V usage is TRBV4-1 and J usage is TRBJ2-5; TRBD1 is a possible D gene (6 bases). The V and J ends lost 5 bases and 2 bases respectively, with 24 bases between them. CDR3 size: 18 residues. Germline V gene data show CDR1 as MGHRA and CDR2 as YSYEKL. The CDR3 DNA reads TGCGCCAGCAGCTCACTCGGGCTCGACAGGACTGATCAAGAGACCCAGTACTTC. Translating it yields CASSSLGLDRTDQETQYF.

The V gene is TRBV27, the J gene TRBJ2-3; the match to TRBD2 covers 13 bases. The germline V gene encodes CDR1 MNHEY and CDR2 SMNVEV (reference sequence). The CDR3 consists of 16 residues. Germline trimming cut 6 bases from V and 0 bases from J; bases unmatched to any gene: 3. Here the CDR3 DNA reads TGTGCCAGCAGGACTAGCGGGAGGCCAAGCACAGATACGCAGTATTTT. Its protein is CASRTSGRPSTDTQYF.

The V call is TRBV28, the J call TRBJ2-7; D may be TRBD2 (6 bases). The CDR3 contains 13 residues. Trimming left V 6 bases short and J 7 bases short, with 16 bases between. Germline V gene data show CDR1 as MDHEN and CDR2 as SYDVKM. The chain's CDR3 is CASSPRRANEQYF. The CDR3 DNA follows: TGTGCCAGCAGCCCCAGGAGGGCCAATGAGCAGTACTTC.

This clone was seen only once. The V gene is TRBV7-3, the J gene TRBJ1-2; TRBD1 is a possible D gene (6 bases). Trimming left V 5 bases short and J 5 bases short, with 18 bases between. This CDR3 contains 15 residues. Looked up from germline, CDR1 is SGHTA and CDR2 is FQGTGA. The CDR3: CASSLDATGNYGYTF. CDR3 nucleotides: TGTGCCAGCAGCCTCGACGCGACAGGAAATTATGGCTACACCTTC.

CDR3 nucleotides: TGTGCCAGCAACCTCGGACTAGCGGGTAGCACAGATACGCAGTATTTT. It yields the protein CASNLGLAGSTDTQYF. This chain connects TRBV7-8 to TRBJ2-3; 11 bases line up with TRBD2. CDR1 and CDR2 (germline): SGHVS, FQNEAQ. The CDR3 runs to 16 residues. V dropped 7 bases and J dropped 0; count of bases not matched to a gene: 6.

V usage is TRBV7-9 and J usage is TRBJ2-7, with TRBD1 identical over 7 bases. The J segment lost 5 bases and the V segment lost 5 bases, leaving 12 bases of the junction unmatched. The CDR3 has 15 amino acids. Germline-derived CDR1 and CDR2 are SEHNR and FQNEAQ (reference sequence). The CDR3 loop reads CASSEARQGIDEQYF. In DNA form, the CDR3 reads TGTGCCAGCAGCGAAGCCCGACAGGGTATCGACGAGCAGTACTTC.

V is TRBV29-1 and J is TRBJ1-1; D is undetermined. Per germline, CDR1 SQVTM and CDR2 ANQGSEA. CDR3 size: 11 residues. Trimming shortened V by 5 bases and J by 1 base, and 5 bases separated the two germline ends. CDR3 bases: TGCAGCGTTCGAGCGAACACTGAAGCTTTCTTT. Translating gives CSVRANTEAFF.

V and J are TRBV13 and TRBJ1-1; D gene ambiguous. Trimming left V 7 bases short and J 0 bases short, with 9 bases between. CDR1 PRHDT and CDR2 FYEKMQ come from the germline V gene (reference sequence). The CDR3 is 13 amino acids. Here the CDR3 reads CASTDGLNTEAFF. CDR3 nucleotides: TGTGCCAGCACAGATGGGCTGAACACTGAAGCTTTCTTT.

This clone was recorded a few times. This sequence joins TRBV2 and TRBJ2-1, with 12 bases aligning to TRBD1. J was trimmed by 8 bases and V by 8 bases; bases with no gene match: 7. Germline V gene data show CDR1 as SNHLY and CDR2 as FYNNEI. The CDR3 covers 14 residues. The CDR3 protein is CASSRDRGQDEQFF. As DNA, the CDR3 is TGTGCCAGCTCCCGGGACAGGGGGCAAGATGAGCAGTTCTTC.

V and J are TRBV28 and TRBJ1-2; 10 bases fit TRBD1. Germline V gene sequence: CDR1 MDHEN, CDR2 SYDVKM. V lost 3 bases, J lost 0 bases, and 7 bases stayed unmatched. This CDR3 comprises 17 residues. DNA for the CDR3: TGTGCCAGCAGTTTTAGACAGGGGGCTTCAGCTAACTATGGCTACACCTTC. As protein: CASSFRQGASANYGYTF.

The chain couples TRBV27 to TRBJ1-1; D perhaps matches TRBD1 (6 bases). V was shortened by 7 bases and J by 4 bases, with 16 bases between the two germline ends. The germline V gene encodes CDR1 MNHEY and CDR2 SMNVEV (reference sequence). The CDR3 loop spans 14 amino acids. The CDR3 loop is CASTPQGGVTEAFF. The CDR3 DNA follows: TGTGCCAGCACCCCACAGGGAGGGGTCACTGAAGCTTTCTTT.

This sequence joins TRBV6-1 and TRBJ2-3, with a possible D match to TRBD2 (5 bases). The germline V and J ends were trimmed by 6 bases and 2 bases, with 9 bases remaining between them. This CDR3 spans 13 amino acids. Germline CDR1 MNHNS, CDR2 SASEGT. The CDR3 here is CASRRVHTDTQYF. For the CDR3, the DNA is TGTGCCAGCAGGCGGGTGCACACAGATACGCAGTATTTT.

The CDR3 region has the DNA TGTGCCAGTAGTATAGTTGGCGGGGGTGAAAAACTGTTTTTT. Its protein product is CASSIVGGGEKLFF. The chain combines TRBV19 with TRBJ1-4, with D maybe TRBD1 (5 bases). CDR3 length: 14 residues. The germline CDR1 and CDR2 sequences are LNHDA and SQIVND (reference sequence). V was clipped by 1 base and J by 7 bases, with 10 bases between them.

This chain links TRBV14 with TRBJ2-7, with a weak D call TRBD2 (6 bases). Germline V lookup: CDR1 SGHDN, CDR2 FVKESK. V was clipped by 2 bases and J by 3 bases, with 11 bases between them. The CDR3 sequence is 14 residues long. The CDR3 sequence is CASSQLQGGYEQYF. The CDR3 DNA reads TGTGCCAGCAGCCAACTCCAGGGAGGCTACGAGCAGTACTTC.

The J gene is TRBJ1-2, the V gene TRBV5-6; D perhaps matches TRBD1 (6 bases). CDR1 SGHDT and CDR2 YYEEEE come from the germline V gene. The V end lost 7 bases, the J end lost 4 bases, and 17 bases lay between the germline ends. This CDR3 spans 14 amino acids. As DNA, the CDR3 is TGTGCCAGCGCCCAGGGAGGGGGAGGCTATGGCTACACCTTC. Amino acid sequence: CASAQGGGGYGYTF.

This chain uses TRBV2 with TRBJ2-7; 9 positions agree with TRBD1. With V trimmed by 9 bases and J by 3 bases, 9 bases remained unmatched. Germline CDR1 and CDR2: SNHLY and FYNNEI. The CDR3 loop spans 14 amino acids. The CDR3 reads CASTRGTGNYEQYF. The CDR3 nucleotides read TGTGCCAGTACGAGAGGGACAGGGAACTACGAGCAGTACTTC.

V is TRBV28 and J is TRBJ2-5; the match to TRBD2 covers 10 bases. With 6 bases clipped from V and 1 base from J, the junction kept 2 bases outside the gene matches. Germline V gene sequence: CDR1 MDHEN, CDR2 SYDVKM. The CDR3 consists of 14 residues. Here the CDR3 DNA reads TGTGCCAGCAGGGTAGCGGGAGGCCAAGAGACCCAGTACTTC. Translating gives CASRVAGGQETQYF.

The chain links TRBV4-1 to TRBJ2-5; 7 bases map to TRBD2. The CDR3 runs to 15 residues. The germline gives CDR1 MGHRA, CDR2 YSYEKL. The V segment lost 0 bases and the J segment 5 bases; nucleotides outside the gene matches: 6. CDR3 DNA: TGCGCCAGCAGCCAAGATCGCCTAGCGGTCGAGACCCAGTACTTC. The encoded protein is CASSQDRLAVETQYF.

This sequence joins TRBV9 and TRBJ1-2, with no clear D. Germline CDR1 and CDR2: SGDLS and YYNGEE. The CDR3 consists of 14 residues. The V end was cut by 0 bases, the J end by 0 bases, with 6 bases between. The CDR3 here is CASSVDPANYGYTF. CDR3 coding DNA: TGTGCCAGCAGCGTAGACCCAGCTAACTATGGCTACACCTTC. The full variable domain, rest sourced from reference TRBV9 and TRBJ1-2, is DSGVTQTPKHLITATGQRVTLRCSPRSGDLSVYWYQQSLDQGLQFLIQYYNGEERAKGNILERFSAQQFPDLHSELNLSSLELGDSALYFCASSVDPANYGYTFGSGTRLTVV.

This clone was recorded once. CDR3 amino acids: CASSLTGVGEQFF. DNA of the CDR3: TGTGCCAGCAGCTTGACAGGGGTCGGTGAGCAGTTCTTC. The chain employs TRBV11-2 and TRBJ2-1; 8 nucleotides agree with TRBD1. The CDR3 is 13 amino acids. Germline loops: CDR1 SGHAT, CDR2 FQNNGV. The V gene end was trimmed by 3 bases and the J gene end by 9 bases; junction bases not matched to a gene: 4.

CDR3 nucleotides: TGTGCCAGCAGTGATGCTAGCGGGAGGGGAGAGACCCAGTACTTC. It encodes CASSDASGRGETQYF. The V and J genes are TRBV9 and TRBJ2-5; 12 bases are a match to TRBD2. The V gene end was trimmed by 5 bases and the J gene end by 4 bases; junction bases not matched to a gene: 6. Germline values: CDR1 SGDLS, CDR2 YYNGEE. This CDR3 has 15 residues.

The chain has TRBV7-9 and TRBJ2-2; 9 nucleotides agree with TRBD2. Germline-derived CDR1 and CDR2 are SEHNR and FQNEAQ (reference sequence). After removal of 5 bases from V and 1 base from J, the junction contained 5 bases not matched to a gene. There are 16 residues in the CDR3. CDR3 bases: TGTGCCAGCAGCACTCGACTAGCGGTGAACACCGGGGAGCTGTTTTTT. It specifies CASSTRLAVNTGELFF.

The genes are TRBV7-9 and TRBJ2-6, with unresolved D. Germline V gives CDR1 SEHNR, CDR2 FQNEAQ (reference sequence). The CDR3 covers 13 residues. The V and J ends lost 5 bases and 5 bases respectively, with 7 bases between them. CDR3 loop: CASSLERANVLTF. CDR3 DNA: TGTGCCAGCAGCCTTGAGAGGGCCAACGTCCTGACTTTC. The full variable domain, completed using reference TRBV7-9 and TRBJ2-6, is DTGVSQNPRHKITKRGQNVTFRCDPISEHNRLYWYRQTLGQGPEFLTYFQNEAQLEKSRLLSDRFSAERPKGSFSTLEIQRTEQGDSAMYLCASSLERANVLTFGAGSRLTVL.